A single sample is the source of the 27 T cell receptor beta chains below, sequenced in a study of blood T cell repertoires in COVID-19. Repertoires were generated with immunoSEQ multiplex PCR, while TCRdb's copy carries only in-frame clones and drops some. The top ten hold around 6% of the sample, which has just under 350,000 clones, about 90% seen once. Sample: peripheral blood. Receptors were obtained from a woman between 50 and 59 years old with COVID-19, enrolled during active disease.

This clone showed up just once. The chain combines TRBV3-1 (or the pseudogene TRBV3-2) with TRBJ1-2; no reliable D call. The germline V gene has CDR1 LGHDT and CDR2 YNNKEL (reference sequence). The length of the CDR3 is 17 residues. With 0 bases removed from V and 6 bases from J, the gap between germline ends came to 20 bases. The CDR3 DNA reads TGTGCCAGCAGCCAAGATTCTTGGCAGGCCGGGAGAAATGGCTACACCTTC. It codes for CASSQDSWQAGRNGYTF.

The chain's CDR3 is CASSVELKGAIRGTQYF. For the CDR3, the DNA is TGTGCCAGCAGCGTAGAACTGAAGGGGGCGATACGGGGGACCCAGTACTTC. The genes are TRBV9 and TRBJ2-5; TRBD1 aligns across 7 bases. Germline CDR1 and CDR2: SGDLS and YYNGEE. The CDR3 sequence is 17 residues long. The V and J ends lost 0 bases and 7 bases, in that order; junction bases with no gene match: 15.

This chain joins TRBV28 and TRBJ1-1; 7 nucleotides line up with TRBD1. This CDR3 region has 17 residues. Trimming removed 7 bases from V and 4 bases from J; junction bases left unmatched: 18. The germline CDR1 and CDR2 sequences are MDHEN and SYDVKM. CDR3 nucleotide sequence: TGTGCCAGCATCACTCCCCTGGGACAGACCCGTGGCACTGAAGCTTTCTTT. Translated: CASITPLGQTRGTEAFF. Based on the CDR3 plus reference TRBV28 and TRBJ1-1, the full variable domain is DVKVTQSSRYLVKRTGEKVFLECVQDMDHENMFWYRQDPGLGLRLIYFSYDVKMKEKGDIPEGYSVSREKKERFSLILESASTNQTSMYLCASITPLGQTRGTEAFFGQGTRLTVV.

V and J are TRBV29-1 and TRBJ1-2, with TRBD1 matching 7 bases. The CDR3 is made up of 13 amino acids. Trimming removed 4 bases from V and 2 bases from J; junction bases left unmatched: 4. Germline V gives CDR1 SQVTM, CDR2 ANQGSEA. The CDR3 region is CSVAMTGNYGYTF. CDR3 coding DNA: TGCAGCGTTGCGATGACAGGGAACTATGGCTACACCTTC.

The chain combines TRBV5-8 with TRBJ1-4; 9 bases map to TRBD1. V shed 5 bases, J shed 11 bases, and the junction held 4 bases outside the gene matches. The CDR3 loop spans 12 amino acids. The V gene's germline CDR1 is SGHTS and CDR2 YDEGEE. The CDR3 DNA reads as TGTGCCAGCAGACTACAGGGGGCTAAACTGTTTTTT. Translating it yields CASRLQGAKLFF. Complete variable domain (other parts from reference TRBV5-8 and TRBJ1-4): EAGVTQSPTHLIKTRGQQATLRCSPISGHTSVYWYQQALGLGLQFLLWYDEGEERNRGNFPPRFSGRQFPNYSSELNVNALELEDSALYLCASRLQGAKLFFGSGTQLSVL.

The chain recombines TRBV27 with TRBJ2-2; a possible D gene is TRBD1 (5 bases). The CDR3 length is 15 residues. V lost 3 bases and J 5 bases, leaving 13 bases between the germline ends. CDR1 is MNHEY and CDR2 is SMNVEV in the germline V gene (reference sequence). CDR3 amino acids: CASSLGQGWTGELFF. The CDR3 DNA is TGTGCCAGCAGTTTGGGGCAGGGCTGGACCGGGGAGCTGTTTTTT.

The CDR3 nucleotides read TGTGCCAGCAGCTTAACCGCCCAGCGGGTTTTGGCCGGGGAGCTGTTTTTT. This sequence encodes CASSLTAQRVLAGELFF. The chain joins TRBV7-3 to TRBJ2-2; possibly TRBD2 for D (6 bases). The CDR3 covers 17 residues. Germline V gene data show CDR1 as SGHTA and CDR2 as FQGTGA. The V end was cut by 0 bases, the J end by 6 bases, with 17 bases between.

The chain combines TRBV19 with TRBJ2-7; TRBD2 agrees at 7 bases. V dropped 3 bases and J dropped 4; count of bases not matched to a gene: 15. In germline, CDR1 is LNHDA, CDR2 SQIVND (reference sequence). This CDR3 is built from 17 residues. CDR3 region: CASSISSGGNIQYEQYF. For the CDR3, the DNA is TGTGCCAGTAGTATCTCGTCGGGAGGTAATATCCAATACGAGCAGTACTTC. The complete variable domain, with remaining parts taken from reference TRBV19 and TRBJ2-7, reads DGGITQSPKYLFRKEGQNVTLSCEQNLNHDAMYWYRQDPGQGLRLIYYSQIVNDFQKGDIAEGYSVSREKKESFPLTVTSAQKNPTAFYLCASSISSGGNIQYEQYFGPGTRLTVT.

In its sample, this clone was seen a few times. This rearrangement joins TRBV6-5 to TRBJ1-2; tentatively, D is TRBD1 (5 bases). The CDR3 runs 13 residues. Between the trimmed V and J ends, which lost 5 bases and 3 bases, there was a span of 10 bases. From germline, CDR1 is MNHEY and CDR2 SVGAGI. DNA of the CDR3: TGTGCCAGCAGTAGGGGCCTGGACTATGGCTACACCTTC. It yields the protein CASSRGLDYGYTF.

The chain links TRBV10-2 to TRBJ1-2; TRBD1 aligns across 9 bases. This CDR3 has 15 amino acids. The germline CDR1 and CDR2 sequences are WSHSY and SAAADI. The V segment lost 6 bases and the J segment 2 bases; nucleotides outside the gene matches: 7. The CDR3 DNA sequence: TGCGCCAGCAGCTCTACAGGGGGCGCGAACTATGGCTACACCTTC. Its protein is CASSSTGGANYGYTF.

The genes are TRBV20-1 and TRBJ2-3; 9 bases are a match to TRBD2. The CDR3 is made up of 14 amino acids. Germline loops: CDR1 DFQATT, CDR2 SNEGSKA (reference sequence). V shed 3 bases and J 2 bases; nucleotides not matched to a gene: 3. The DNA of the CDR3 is TGCAGTGCTAGTTCTAGCGGGACCACAGATACGCAGTATTTT. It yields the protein CSASSSGTTDTQYF.

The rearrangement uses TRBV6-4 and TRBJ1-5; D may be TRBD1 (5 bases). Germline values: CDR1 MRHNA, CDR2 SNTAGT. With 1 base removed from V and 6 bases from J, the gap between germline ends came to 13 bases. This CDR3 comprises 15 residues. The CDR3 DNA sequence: TGTGCCAGCAGTGACTTCCCTAGGGGCGGTCAGCCCCAGCATTTT. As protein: CASSDFPRGGQPQHF.

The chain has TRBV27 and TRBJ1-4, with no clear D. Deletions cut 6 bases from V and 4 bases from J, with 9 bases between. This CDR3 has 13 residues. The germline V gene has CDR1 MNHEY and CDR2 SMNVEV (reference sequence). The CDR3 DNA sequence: TGTGCCAGCAGGGGCAGGTTTAATGAAAAACTGTTTTTT. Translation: CASRGRFNEKLFF.

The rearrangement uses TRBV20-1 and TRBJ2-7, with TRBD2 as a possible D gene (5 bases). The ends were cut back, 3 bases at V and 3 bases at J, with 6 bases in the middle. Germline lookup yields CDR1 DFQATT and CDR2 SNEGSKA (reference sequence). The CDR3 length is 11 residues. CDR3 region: CSARRVYEQYF. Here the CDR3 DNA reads TGCAGTGCTAGGCGGGTCTACGAGCAGTACTTC.

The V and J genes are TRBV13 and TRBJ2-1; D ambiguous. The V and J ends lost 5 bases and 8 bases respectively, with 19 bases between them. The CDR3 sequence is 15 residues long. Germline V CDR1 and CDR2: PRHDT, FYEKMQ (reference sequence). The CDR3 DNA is TGTGCCAGCAGCCCCCGAAAAGTAATGCCAGATGAGCAGTTCTTC. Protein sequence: CASSPRKVMPDEQFF.

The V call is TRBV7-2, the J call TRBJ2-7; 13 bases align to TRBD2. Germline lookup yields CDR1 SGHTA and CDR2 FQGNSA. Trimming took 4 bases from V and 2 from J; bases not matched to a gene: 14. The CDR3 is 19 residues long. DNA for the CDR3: TGTGCCAGCAGCTCAACCGGGACTAGCGGGATAGGCAATCCCTACGAGCAGTACTTC. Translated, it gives CASSSTGTSGIGNPYEQYF. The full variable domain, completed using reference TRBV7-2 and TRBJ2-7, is GAGVSQSPSNKVTEKGKDVELRCDPISGHTALYWYRQSLGQGLEFLIYFQGNSAPDKSGLPSDRFSAERTGGSVSTLTIQRTQQEDSAVYLCASSSTGTSGIGNPYEQYFGPGTRLTVT.

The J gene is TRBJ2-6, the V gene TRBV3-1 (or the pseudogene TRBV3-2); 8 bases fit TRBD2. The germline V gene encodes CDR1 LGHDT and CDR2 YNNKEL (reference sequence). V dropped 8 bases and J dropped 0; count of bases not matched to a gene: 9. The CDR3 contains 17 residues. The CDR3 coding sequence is TGTGCCAGCTCCCCGCGGGGGGCGAGCTCTGGGGCCAACGTCCTGACTTTC. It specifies CASSPRGASSGANVLTF.

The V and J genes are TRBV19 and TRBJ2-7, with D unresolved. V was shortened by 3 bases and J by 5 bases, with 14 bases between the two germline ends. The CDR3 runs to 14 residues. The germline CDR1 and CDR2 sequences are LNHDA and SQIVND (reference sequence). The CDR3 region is CASSIGLSLHEQYF. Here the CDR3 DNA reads TGTGCCAGTAGTATCGGGTTATCCCTCCACGAGCAGTACTTC.

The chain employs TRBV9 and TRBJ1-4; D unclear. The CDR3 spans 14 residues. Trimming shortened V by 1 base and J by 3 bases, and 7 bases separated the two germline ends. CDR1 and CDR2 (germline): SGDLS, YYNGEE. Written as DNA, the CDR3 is TGTGCCAGCAGCGTACAAGGAGCTAATGAAAAACTGTTTTTT. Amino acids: CASSVQGANEKLFF.

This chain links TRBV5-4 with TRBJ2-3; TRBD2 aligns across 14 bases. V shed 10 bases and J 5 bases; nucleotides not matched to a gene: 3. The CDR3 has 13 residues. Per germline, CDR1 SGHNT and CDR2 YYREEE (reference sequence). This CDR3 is CAAGLAGGDTQYF. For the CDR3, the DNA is TGTGCCGCCGGACTAGCGGGAGGAGATACGCAGTATTTT. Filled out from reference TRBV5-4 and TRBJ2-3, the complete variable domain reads ETGVTQSPTHLIKTRGQQVTLRCSSQSGHNTVSWYQQALGQGPQFIFQYYREEENGRGNFPPRFSGLQFPNYSSELNVNALELDDSALYLCAAGLAGGDTQYFGPGTRLTVL.

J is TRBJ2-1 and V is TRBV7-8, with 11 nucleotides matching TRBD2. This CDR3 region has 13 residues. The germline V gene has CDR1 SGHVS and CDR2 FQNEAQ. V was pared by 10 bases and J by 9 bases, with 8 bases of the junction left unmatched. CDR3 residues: CATLLAGVGEQFF. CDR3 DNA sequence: TGTGCCACCTTACTAGCGGGAGTCGGTGAGCAGTTCTTC. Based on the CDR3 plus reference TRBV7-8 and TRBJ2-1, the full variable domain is GAGVSQSPRYKVAKRGQDVALRCDPISGHVSLFWYQQALGQGPEFLTYFQNEAQLDKSGLPSDRFFAERPEGSVSTLKIQRTQQEDSAVYLCATLLAGVGEQFFGPGTRLTVL.

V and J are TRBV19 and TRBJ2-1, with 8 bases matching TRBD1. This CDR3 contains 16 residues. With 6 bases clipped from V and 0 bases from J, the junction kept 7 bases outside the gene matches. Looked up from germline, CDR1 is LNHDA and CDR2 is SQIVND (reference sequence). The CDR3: CASSRTGGISYNEQFF. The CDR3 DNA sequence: TGTGCCAGTAGCCGAACAGGGGGGATCTCCTACAATGAGCAGTTCTTC.

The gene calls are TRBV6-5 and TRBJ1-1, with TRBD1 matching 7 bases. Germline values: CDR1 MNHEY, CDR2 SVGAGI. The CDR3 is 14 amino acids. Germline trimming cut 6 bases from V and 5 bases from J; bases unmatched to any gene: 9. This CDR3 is CASSLTGVGTEAFF. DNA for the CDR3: TGTGCCAGCAGCCTCACAGGGGTTGGTACTGAAGCTTTCTTT.

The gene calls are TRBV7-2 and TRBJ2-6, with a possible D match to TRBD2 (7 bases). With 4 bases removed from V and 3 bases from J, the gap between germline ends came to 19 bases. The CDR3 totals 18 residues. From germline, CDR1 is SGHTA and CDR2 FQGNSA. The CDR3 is CASSWKGGGPFGANVLTF. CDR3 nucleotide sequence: TGTGCCAGCAGCTGGAAGGGGGGAGGGCCCTTTGGGGCCAACGTCCTGACTTTC.

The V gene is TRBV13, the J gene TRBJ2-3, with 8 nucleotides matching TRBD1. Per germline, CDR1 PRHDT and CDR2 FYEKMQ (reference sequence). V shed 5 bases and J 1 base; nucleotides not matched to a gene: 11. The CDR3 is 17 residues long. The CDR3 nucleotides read TGTGCCAGCAGCCACTACAGACAGGGGCCTCGCACAGATACGCAGTATTTT. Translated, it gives CASSHYRQGPRTDTQYF.

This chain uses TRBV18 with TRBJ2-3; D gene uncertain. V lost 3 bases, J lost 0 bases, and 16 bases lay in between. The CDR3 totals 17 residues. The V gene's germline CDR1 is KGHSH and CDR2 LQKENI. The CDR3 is CASSPSAGAASTDTQYF. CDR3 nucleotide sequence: TGTGCCAGCTCACCTTCGGCAGGTGCTGCTAGCACAGATACGCAGTATTTT. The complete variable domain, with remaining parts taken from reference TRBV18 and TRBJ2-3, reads NAGVMQNPRHLVRRRGQEARLRCSPMKGHSHVYWYRQLPEEGLKFMVYLQKENIIDESGMPKERFSAEFPKEGPSILRIQQVVRGDSAAYFCASSPSAGAASTDTQYFGPGTRLTVL.

This chain's CDR3 is CASSFELAGVREQYF. CDR3 sequence (DNA): TGTGCCAGCAGTTTTGAACTAGCGGGAGTCCGCGAGCAGTACTTC. This chain connects TRBV28 to TRBJ2-7, with 11 bases aligning to TRBD2. Looked up from germline, CDR1 is MDHEN and CDR2 is SYDVKM. V shed 3 bases and J 6 bases; nucleotides not matched to a gene: 7. The CDR3 consists of 15 residues.